The next 28 T cell receptor beta chains were all read from a single sample in a study of T cells in Graves' hyperthyroidism and ophthalmopathy. TCR beta CDR3 region amplification was performed from RNA transcripts. First-round RT-PCR with HTBI primers amplified the TCR CDR3 region. TCRdb reprocessed the multiplex PCR reads with MiXCR, giving one entry per CDR3 protein. The sample holds about 380,000 distinct CDR3 sequences, about 14% seen once. The sequenced sample consisted of blood. The origin of the receptors is a man aged 25-45 years with Graves' hyperthyroidism that later progressed to Graves' ophthalmopathy.

J is TRBJ2-4 and V is TRBV12-3 or TRBV12-4; 10 bases are shared with TRBD2. The CDR3 is 13 amino acids. Trimming cost V 8 bases and J 6 bases; bases outside gene matches: 4. CDR3 in DNA: TGTGCCAGCGGGCTAGCGGGGGTAAACATTCAGTACTTC. Its translation is CASGLAGVNIQYF.

At least ten counts were recorded for this clonotype. The chain carries TRBV20-1 and TRBJ1-3; weak D call: TRBD1 (5 bases). This CDR3 is built from 13 residues. V lost 6 bases, J lost 0 bases, and 9 bases lay in between. The germline V gene encodes CDR1 DFQATT and CDR2 SNEGSKA (reference sequence). The CDR3 is CSAAGYSGNTIYF. DNA for the CDR3: TGCAGTGCCGCAGGGTACTCTGGAAACACCATATATTTT.

This clonotype has at least ten counts. This rearrangement joins TRBV13 to TRBJ2-7; D possibly corresponds to TRBD1 (6 bases). V lost 4 bases and J 5 bases, leaving 9 bases between the germline ends. The CDR3 covers 12 residues. The germline CDR1 and CDR2 sequences are PRHDT and FYEKMQ (reference sequence). The CDR3 spells CASSYPGDEQYF. In DNA form, the CDR3 reads TGTGCCAGCAGCTACCCAGGGGACGAGCAGTACTTC.

The rearrangement joins TRBV4-1 to TRBJ2-3, with D perhaps TRBD2 (7 bases). There are 15 residues in the CDR3. Trimming removed 1 base at V and 4 bases at J, with 12 bases between. CDR1 MGHRA and CDR2 YSYEKL come from the germline V gene. The CDR3 bases are TGCGCCAGCAGCCAAGGGTACGGGGGGCCAGATACGCAGTATTTT. Translation: CASSQGYGGPDTQYF.

This clonotype has ten or more counts. The chain links TRBV12-3 or TRBV12-4 to TRBJ1-2; TRBD1 agrees at 9 bases. V dropped 3 bases and J dropped 7; count of bases not matched to a gene: 6. The CDR3 has 14 residues. The CDR3 DNA reads as TGTGCCAGCAGTTTTTTACAGGGGGCAAGTGGCTACACCTTC. Its protein product is CASSFLQGASGYTF.

This clonotype was detected ten times or more. V and J are TRBV20-1 and TRBJ2-3; 9 bases are a match to TRBD2. J gave up 0 bases and V 3 bases, and 13 bases lay outside the gene matches. Germline CDR1 is DFQATT and CDR2 is SNEGSKA (reference sequence). CDR3 size: 18 residues. Written as DNA, the CDR3 is TGCAGTGCTAGCCAGCCTAGCGGGGCAGTTCCTAGCACAGATACGCAGTATTTT. This gives the protein CSASQPSGAVPSTDTQYF.

Many counts were recorded for this clonotype. V is TRBV28 and J is TRBJ1-4; D remains unclear. V lost 1 base to trimming and J lost 10 bases, with 7 bases between them. The germline gives CDR1 MDHEN, CDR2 SYDVKM. This CDR3 has 12 residues. The CDR3 DNA follows: TGTGCCAGCAGTTTATACCTGGGAAAACTGTTTTTT. Translating it yields CASSLYLGKLFF.

This clonotype was counted many times. V gene TRBV6-1 combines with J gene TRBJ1-2, with D maybe TRBD1 (6 bases). V was cut by 6 bases and J by 0 bases, with 11 bases left in between. Germline assignment: CDR1 MNHNS and CDR2 SASEGT. The CDR3 is 14 amino acids. The CDR3 spells CASRRDMANYGYTF. Here the CDR3 DNA reads TGTGCCAGCAGGCGGGACATGGCTAACTATGGCTACACCTTC.

The chain joins TRBV4-1 to TRBJ2-2; possible D gene TRBD1, 5 bases. This CDR3 spans 14 amino acids. Trimming cost V 0 bases and J 6 bases, with 8 bases left between them. Per the germline V gene, CDR1 is MGHRA and CDR2 is YSYEKL. This CDR3 reads CASSQDPGPGELFF. The CDR3 region has the DNA TGCGCCAGCAGCCAAGATCCAGGGCCCGGGGAGCTGTTTTTT.

This clonotype has ten or more counts. The chain couples TRBV7-9 to TRBJ1-1; TRBD1 matches 7 bases. The CDR3 contains 13 residues. Looked up from germline, CDR1 is SEHNR and CDR2 is FQNEAQ (reference sequence). Losses at the gene ends were 1 base for V and 10 bases for J; bases not matched to a gene: 6. The CDR3 sequence is CASSLEGGVGAFF. The CDR3 coding sequence is TGTGCCAGCAGCTTAGAAGGGGGCGTGGGAGCTTTCTTT.

This sequence joins TRBV6-1 and TRBJ2-7; 12 nucleotides match TRBD2. The germline gives CDR1 MNHNS, CDR2 SASEGT. The J segment lost 9 bases and the V segment lost 2 bases, leaving 5 bases of the junction unmatched. This CDR3 is 14 amino acids long. CDR3 DNA: TGTGCCAGCAGTGAACTAGCGGGGGGGAAAGGGCAGTACTTC. Its protein is CASSELAGGKGQYF.

This chain joins TRBV6-1 and TRBJ2-1, with a possible D match to TRBD1 (6 bases). The V gene lost 5 bases and the J gene lost 9 bases, with 14 bases spanning the gap. CDR3 size: 13 residues. Germline values: CDR1 MNHNS, CDR2 SASEGT. CDR3 region: CASSYKGGGEQFF. For the CDR3, the DNA is TGTGCCAGCAGTTATAAAGGGGGTGGTGAGCAGTTCTTC.

This clonotype was seen at least ten times. The chain joins TRBV12-3 or TRBV12-4 to TRBJ2-7; tentatively, D is TRBD1 or TRBD2 (6 bases each). The ends were cut back, 6 bases at V and 0 bases at J, with 18 bases in the middle. This CDR3 has 16 residues. CDR3 DNA: TGTGCCAGCAGCTTTGGAACAGGAGGGGGCTCCTACGAGCAGTACTTC. Protein product: CASSFGTGGGSYEQYF.

This clonotype was seen a few times. The chain joins TRBV7-3 to TRBJ2-5, with D perhaps assigned TRBD1 or TRBD2 (6 bases each). Trimming pared 5 bases from V and 5 bases from J, leaving 15 bases between. Germline lookup yields CDR1 SGHTA and CDR2 FQGTGA. CDR3 length: 14 amino acids. The CDR3 protein is CASSQGRGGETQYF. The CDR3 nucleotides read TGTGCCAGCAGCCAGGGGCGGGGTGGGGAGACCCAGTACTTC.

This clonotype was picked up many times. This chain links TRBV20-1 with TRBJ1-2; D might be TRBD1 (5 bases). The CDR3 consists of 13 residues. The V gene lost 6 bases and the J gene lost 10 bases, with 21 bases spanning the gap. From germline, CDR1 is DFQATT and CDR2 SNEGSKA (reference sequence). The CDR3 coding sequence is TGCAGTGCGCTGACCCCGGGGGATACTGACTACACCTTC. Translated: CSALTPGDTDYTF.

This clonotype occurred many times. The V call is TRBV20-1, the J call TRBJ2-3, with D perhaps given as TRBD1 or TRBD2 (6 bases each). V was clipped by 6 bases and J by 1 base, with 17 bases between them. CDR3 length: 15 residues. Germline V gives CDR1 DFQATT, CDR2 SNEGSKA (reference sequence). CDR3 sequence (DNA): TGCAGTGCCGAGGGGGGCGGATTGGGCACAGATACGCAGTATTTT. It yields the protein CSAEGGGLGTDTQYF.

This clonotype was found many times. V gene TRBV28 combines with J gene TRBJ1-5; D is unclear. CDR1 and CDR2 (germline): MDHEN, SYDVKM. Trimming removed 6 bases from V and 2 bases from J, with 14 bases in between. The CDR3 is 15 amino acids. CDR3 region: CASSSTQVGNQPQHF. As DNA, the CDR3 is TGTGCCAGCAGCTCTACCCAGGTTGGCAATCAGCCCCAGCATTTT.

This clonotype was recorded at least ten times. The chain combines TRBV7-8 with TRBJ1-6; no firm D call. The CDR3 is 16 amino acids. With 3 bases removed from V and 7 bases from J, the gap between germline ends came to 16 bases. Germline V gene data show CDR1 as SGHVS and CDR2 as FQNEAQ. The DNA of the CDR3 is TGTGCCAGCAGCTTTCGCTCCGCGTTTCAAAATTCACCCCTCCACTTT. Translating gives CASSFRSAFQNSPLHF. The variable domain in full, completed from reference TRBV7-8 and TRBJ1-6, reads GAGVSQSPRYKVAKRGQDVALRCDPISGHVSLFWYQQALGQGPEFLTYFQNEAQLDKSGLPSDRFFAERPEGSVSTLKIQRTQQEDSAVYLCASSFRSAFQNSPLHFGNGTRLTVT.

V and J are TRBV6-1 and TRBJ2-6, with D hard to call. Germline-derived CDR1 and CDR2 are MNHNS and SASEGT. The CDR3 loop spans 13 amino acids. Between the trimmed V and J ends, which lost 11 bases and 1 base, there was a span of 9 bases. The CDR3: CALAKSGANVLTF. Written as DNA, the CDR3 is TGTGCCCTCGCGAAGTCTGGGGCCAACGTCCTGACTTTC.

This rearrangement joins TRBV12-3 or TRBV12-4 to TRBJ2-7, with 7 bases identical to TRBD2. The CDR3 runs 19 residues. The V segment lost 4 bases and the J segment 5 bases; nucleotides outside the gene matches: 23. The DNA for the CDR3 is TGTGCCAGCAGTTGGGAGGGACTACCCCTTACCGGTCCTACCGACGAGCAGTACTTC. Encoded protein: CASSWEGLPLTGPTDEQYF.

V usage is TRBV20-1 and J usage is TRBJ2-2, with 8 bases fitting TRBD2. From germline, CDR1 is DFQATT and CDR2 SNEGSKA (reference sequence). V dropped 0 bases and J dropped 1; count of bases not matched to a gene: 4. This CDR3 comprises 16 residues. The CDR3 is CSARDEAGENTGELFF. The CDR3 DNA follows: TGCAGTGCTAGAGATGAAGCGGGGGAGAACACCGGGGAGCTGTTTTTT.

The chain has TRBV29-1 and TRBJ2-2; tentative D call: TRBD2 (6 bases). CDR1 and CDR2 from the germline V gene are SQVTM and ANQGSEA. V lost 4 bases, J lost 1 base, and 10 bases lay in between. The CDR3 loop spans 14 amino acids. The CDR3 sequence is CSVVGRKNTGELFF. The CDR3 bases are TGCAGCGTTGTAGGGAGGAAGAACACCGGGGAGCTGTTTTTT.

The chain has TRBV9 and TRBJ2-2; no reliable D call. This CDR3 has 13 amino acids. Germline V gene sequence: CDR1 SGDLS, CDR2 YYNGEE. Trimming took off 5 bases at V and 1 base at J, with 6 bases between the two ends. The CDR3 here is CASSDLNTGELFF. The CDR3 nucleotides read TGTGCCAGCAGTGACCTGAACACCGGGGAGCTGTTTTTT.

Here the CDR3 DNA reads TGCAGTGCTCCAAAAAGTGGGCGGCTCAATCAGCCCCAGCATTTT. The encoded protein is CSAPKSGRLNQPQHF. This chain links TRBV20-1 with TRBJ1-5; no clear D gene. CDR1 and CDR2 from the germline V gene are DFQATT and SNEGSKA (reference sequence). The ends were cut back, 5 bases at V and 3 bases at J, with 17 bases in the middle. The CDR3 covers 15 residues.

The gene calls are TRBV24-1 and TRBJ2-6; possible D gene TRBD1, 5 bases. The V gene's germline CDR1 is KGHDR and CDR2 SFDVKD. V was pared by 10 bases and J by 2 bases, with 8 bases between. CDR3 length: 13 amino acids. CDR3 DNA sequence: TGTGCCACAGGGGTGCCTGGGGCCAACGTCCTGACTTTC. It encodes CATGVPGANVLTF.

This clonotype occurred many times. This sequence joins TRBV20-1 and TRBJ1-4; a weak D match, TRBD1 (6 bases). The CDR3 runs to 13 residues. V lost 6 bases and J 13 bases, leaving 21 bases between the germline ends. Germline loops: CDR1 DFQATT, CDR2 SNEGSKA (reference sequence). In nucleotides, the CDR3 is TGCAGTGCCGGGGGGGCAGGTTCGATAGGACTGTTTTTT. It is translated as CSAGGAGSIGLFF.

This clonotype qualifies as medium-sized (0.01 to 0.1%). The chain uses TRBV12-3 or TRBV12-4 and TRBJ2-3; 9 nucleotides line up with TRBD1. V trimming: 3 bases; J trimming: 5 bases; junction bases outside the gene matches: 3. This CDR3 is 14 amino acids long. This CDR3 is CASSFGGQGDTQYF. DNA for the CDR3: TGTGCCAGCAGTTTCGGGGGACAGGGAGATACGCAGTATTTT.

This clonotype was found many times. This rearrangement joins TRBV3-1 to TRBJ1-1; TRBD1 matches 8 bases. The trim removed 0 bases at V and 8 bases at J, leaving 8 bases unmatched. The CDR3 totals 15 residues. The germline CDR1 and CDR2 sequences are LGHDT and YNNKEL (reference sequence). The CDR3 sequence: CASSQEPGGKPEAFF. The CDR3 region has the DNA TGTGCCAGCAGCCAAGAACCAGGGGGCAAACCCGAAGCTTTCTTT.